Each of the 7 T cell receptor beta chains below was sequenced from the same sample in a study of low-dose radiotherapy and immunotherapy resistance in tumors. TRAV- and TRBV-specific primers, spanning alpha and beta chains, primed first-strand cDNA. With a V-primer adapter and a constant-region primer, TCRs were amplified for roughly 21 PCR cycles. TCRdb ran MiXCR on the reads and lists one entry per CDR3 protein. Of 80,000 to 95,000 distinct CDR3 sequences listed, more than 8% are singletons. Time point noted: before trial treatment. Sequencing used PBMCs, obtained before treatment. These receptors all come from a male donor with prostate cancer.

Ten or more counts support this clonotype. This rearrangement joins TRBV5-8 to TRBJ1-2; no reliable D call. The CDR3 length is 12 residues. V was cut by 4 bases and J by 7 bases, with 11 bases left in between. Germline-derived CDR1 and CDR2 are SGHTS and YDEGEE. CDR3 sequence reads: CASSVRHGGYTF. The DNA for the CDR3 is TGTGCCAGCAGCGTAAGACATGGTGGCTACACCTTC.

This clonotype was detected many times. The J gene is TRBJ2-7, the V gene TRBV28; the match to TRBD1 covers 9 bases. The CDR3 is 16 amino acids. V shed 4 bases, J shed 7 bases, and the junction held 14 bases outside the gene matches. Germline V gene sequence: CDR1 MDHEN, CDR2 SYDVKM. CDR3 sequence: CASSSSVGQGSMEQYF. The CDR3 nucleotides are TGTGCCAGCAGTTCATCCGTCGGACAGGGGTCGATGGAGCAGTACTTC.

This chain uses TRBV3-1 with TRBJ2-1; D is unresolved. CDR3 length: 12 amino acids. The V gene's germline CDR1 is LGHDT and CDR2 YNNKEL (reference sequence). V shed 4 bases and J shed 7 bases, with 8 bases lying between them. CDR3 amino acids: CASSPTRNEQFF. In DNA, the CDR3 is TGTGCCAGCAGCCCTACGCGGAATGAGCAGTTCTTC.

This clonotype was counted at least ten times. The chain joins TRBV28 to TRBJ1-5; no clear D gene. Trimming removed 11 bases from V and 1 base from J, with 6 bases in between. Per the germline V gene, CDR1 is MDHEN and CDR2 is SYDVKM. The CDR3 has 11 residues. The CDR3 region is CASTSNQPQHF. The CDR3 nucleotides are TGTGCCTCGACGAGCAATCAGCCCCAGCATTTT. The whole variable domain, filled in from reference TRBV28 and TRBJ1-5, reads DVKVTQSSRYLVKRTGEKVFLECVQDMDHENMFWYRQDPGLGLRLIYFSYDVKMKEKGDIPEGYSVSREKKERFSLILESASTNQTSMYLCASTSNQPQHFGDGTRLSIL.

This clonotype has just a few counts. The V call is TRBV3-1, the J call TRBJ2-7; 7 positions agree with TRBD2. The CDR3 has 12 amino acids. Looked up from germline, CDR1 is LGHDT and CDR2 is YNNKEL (reference sequence). V lost 6 bases to trimming and J lost 6 bases; unmatched junction nucleotides: 5. Here the CDR3 DNA reads TGTGCCAGCAGGGGGGGAGGGGCCGAGCAGTACTTC. Encoded protein: CASRGGGAEQYF.

This clonotype has ten or more counts. The chain carries TRBV5-6 and TRBJ2-5; D is undetermined. This CDR3 has 13 residues. The V gene's germline CDR1 is SGHDT and CDR2 YYEEEE. Trimming cost V 2 bases and J 1 base, with 6 bases left between them. The CDR3 region is CASSFVSQETQYF. The CDR3 bases are TGTGCCAGCAGCTTTGTTAGCCAAGAGACCCAGTACTTC.

There are many counts of this clonotype. V usage is TRBV20-1 and J usage is TRBJ2-1; D uncertain. Per germline, CDR1 DFQATT and CDR2 SNEGSKA (reference sequence). Trimming cost V 6 bases and J 0 bases, with 12 bases left between them. This CDR3 comprises 14 residues. The CDR3 DNA reads TGCAGTGCCCACGACAAGAGCTCCTACAATGAGCAGTTCTTC. Protein: CSAHDKSSYNEQFF.